This T cell receptor (beta chain) was sequenced during a study of Ad26.COV2.S vaccination and SARS-CoV-2 variants. Study-level results: Spike-specific TCR breadth was greater after Ad26.COV2.S than placebo. After vaccination, reports described spike-specific CD8+ and CD4+ T cell responses as showing substantial breadth.

As to this clone: Antigen unknown.

Clones were sequenced by immunoSEQ multiplex PCR, and TCRdb holds only the in-frame ones, with some missing. The sample has some 190,000 clones, 87% seen once. Germline-derived CDR1 and CDR2 are LNHDA and SQIVND (reference sequence). With 5 bases clipped from V and 1 base from J, the junction kept 5 bases outside the gene matches. The CDR3 length is 15 residues. This specimen consisted of peripheral blood, obtained after recovery from COVID-19. The J gene is TRBJ2-4, the V gene TRBV19, with TRBD1 matching over 7 bases. The clonotype originates from a human donor who had recovered from COVID-19. The CDR3 here is CASSLQTGAKNIQYF. The CDR3 DNA follows: TGTGCCAGTAGTCTACAGACAGGGGCCAAAAACATTCAGTACTTC.